The clone carrying this T cell receptor beta chain was recorded once. Its antigen is as yet unknown. Germline V CDR1 and CDR2: SEHNR, FQNEAQ (reference sequence). Trimming shortened V by 5 bases and J by 4 bases, and 12 bases separated the two germline ends. The CDR3 totals 14 residues. This sample is drawn from a study of T cell clones after liver transplantation. Study-wide background: A pre-transplant mixed lymphocyte reaction with TCRbeta sequencing defined graft-donor-reactive clones followed in post-transplant blood. Tolerance: complete withdrawal held at least one year, liver enzymes staying within twice normal. Study findings and constraints: Conclusions were preliminary, with small, heterogeneous patient groups.

Unstimulated PBMCs were sorted into CD3+CD4+ and CD3+CD8+ populations. Assay used: immunoSEQ multiplex PCR; TCRdb lists only in-frame clones, some missing. Of about 33,000 clones listed, about 95% are singletons. The V gene is TRBV7-9, the J gene TRBJ2-1; D ambiguous. The source of this sequence is a human patient who received a liver transplant. Part of the T cells may come from the graft donor. The sample was CD8+ T cells from blood, taken 12 months after liver transplant. This CDR3 is CASSTDAPYNEQFF. The CDR3 DNA sequence: TGTGCCAGCAGCACGGACGCCCCTTACAATGAGCAGTTCTTC.